This T cell receptor (beta chain) was sequenced in a study of blood T cell repertoires in COVID-19. Across the whole study: PBMCs, B-cell-depleted T cells, or T cells provided the cDNA or gDNA that made up the material.

This clone has at least ten counts. V was pared by 3 bases and J by 7 bases, with 12 bases between. Germline lookup yields CDR1 SQVTM and CDR2 ANQGSEA. The CDR3 is 13 residues long. Profiled with immunoSEQ multiplex PCR; TCRdb holds only in-frame clones, not every one. The table includes approximately 160,000 clones, 75% to 85% detected once. The V call is TRBV29-1, the J call TRBJ1-4; D uncertain. Sequencing was done on a sample of peripheral blood. This sequence originates from a human donor in a cohort sampled during active COVID-19. CDR3: CSVEKEFGEKLFF. The CDR3 nucleotides read TGCAGCGTTGAGAAAGAGTTTGGTGAAAAACTGTTTTTT.